The present T cell receptor beta chain was sequenced within a study of CD8+CD57+ T cells in acquired aplastic anemia. Study overall: On average, sorted CD4+ and CD8+ cells gave 2.5 to 4 ug of DNA. Study-wide results and limits: In common between the patients and the controls were more than 25 CD8+ CDR3 sequences.

Genomic DNA provided the template from which TCR beta VDJ and CDR3 profiles were obtained. TCRdb itself ran the reads through MiXCR, one entry per CDR3 protein. The top ten hold less than 1% of the sample, which has just over 450,000 distinct CDR3 sequences, around 32% seen once. By flow cytometry, patients selected for sequencing had shown an expansion of CD8+CD57+ cells. All participating patients were living with severe acquired aplastic anemia. There was no therapy given to any patient before the blood sampling took place. J was trimmed by 1 base and V by 4 bases; bases with no gene match: 3. Germline V gene sequence: CDR1 SNHLY, CDR2 FYNNEI. CDR3 length: 15 residues. This clonotype has ten or more counts. Its antigen is not known.

Sequenced sample: sorted CD4+, CD8+, or CD8+CD57+ T cells (not recorded which) from PBMCs. This chain connects TRBV2 to TRBJ2-5; 10 positions match TRBD2. The TCR originated in a human donor with aplastic anemia. CDR3 protein: CASSALAGVQETQYF. CDR3 nucleotide sequence: TGTGCCAGCAGTGCGCTAGCGGGGGTCCAAGAGACCCAGTACTTC.